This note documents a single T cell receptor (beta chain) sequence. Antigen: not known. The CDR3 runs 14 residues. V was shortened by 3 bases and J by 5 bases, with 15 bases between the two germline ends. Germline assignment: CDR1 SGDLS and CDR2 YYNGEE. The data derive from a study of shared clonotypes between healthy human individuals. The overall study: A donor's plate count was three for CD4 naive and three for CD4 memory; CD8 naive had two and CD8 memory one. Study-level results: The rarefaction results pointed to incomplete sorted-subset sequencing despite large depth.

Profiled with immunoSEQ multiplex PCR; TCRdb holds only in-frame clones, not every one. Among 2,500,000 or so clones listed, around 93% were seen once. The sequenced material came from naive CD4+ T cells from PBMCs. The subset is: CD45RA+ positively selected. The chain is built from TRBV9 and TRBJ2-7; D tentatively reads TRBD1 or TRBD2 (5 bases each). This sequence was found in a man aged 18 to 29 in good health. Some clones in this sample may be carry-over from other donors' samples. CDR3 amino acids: CASSETGTRNEQYF. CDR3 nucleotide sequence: TGTGCCAGCAGCGAAACCGGGACCCGAAACGAGCAGTACTTC.